This TCR beta chain comes out of a study of T cell repertoires in cytomegalovirus infection. From the reads, TCRdb called clonotypes with MiXCR, one entry per CDR3 protein. The profile shows 630,000 or so distinct CDR3 sequences, roughly 26% of them singletons. The table lists this clonotype with a few counts. With 5 bases removed from V and 5 bases from J, the gap between germline ends came to 15 bases. CDR3 size: 15 residues. What was sequenced was CD8+ T cells from PBMCs. The chain combines TRBV12-3 or TRBV12-4 with TRBJ1-4; D is uncertain. This receptor was taken from a human donor in good health (CMV status not recorded). Some clones in this sample may be carry-over from other donors' samples. This CDR3 reads CASSPLEGLNEKLFF. For the CDR3, the DNA is TGTGCCAGCAGTCCCCTAGAGGGATTGAATGAAAAACTGTTTTTT.